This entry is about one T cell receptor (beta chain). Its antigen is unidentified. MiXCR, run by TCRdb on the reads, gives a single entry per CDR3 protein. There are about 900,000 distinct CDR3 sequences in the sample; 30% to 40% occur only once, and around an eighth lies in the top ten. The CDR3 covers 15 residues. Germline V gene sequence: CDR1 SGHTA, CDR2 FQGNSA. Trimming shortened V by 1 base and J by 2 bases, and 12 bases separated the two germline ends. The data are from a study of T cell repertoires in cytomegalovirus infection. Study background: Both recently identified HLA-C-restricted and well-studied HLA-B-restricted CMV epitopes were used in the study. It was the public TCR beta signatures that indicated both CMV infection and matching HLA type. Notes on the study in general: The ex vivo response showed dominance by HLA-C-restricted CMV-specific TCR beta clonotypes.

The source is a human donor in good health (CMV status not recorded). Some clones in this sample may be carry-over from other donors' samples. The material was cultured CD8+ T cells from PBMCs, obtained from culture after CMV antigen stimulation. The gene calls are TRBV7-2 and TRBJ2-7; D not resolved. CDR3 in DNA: TGTGCCAGCAGCTTAGGTGCAGGCATTGCCTACGAGCAGTACTTC. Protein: CASSLGAGIAYEQYF.